These T cell receptor beta chains were read from a single sample in a study of T cell repertoires in cytomegalovirus infection. From the reads, TCRdb called clonotypes with MiXCR, one entry per CDR3 protein. The table records almost 550,000 distinct CDR3 sequences, approximately 15% of them present only once. Sequencing used CD8+ T cells from PBMCs. These receptors all stem from a human donor in good health (CMV status not recorded). Some clones in this sample may be carry-over from other donors' samples. Each CDR3 is given with its conserved first and last residue. A D gene is named only where the DNA matches it firmly. Clone sizes are given selectively: once, few, many, or a class where the clone is expanded.

>TRBV28|NA|TRBJ1-6|many
TGTGCCAGCATATCGAGCTCCTATAATTCACCCCTCCACTTT
CASISSSYNSPLHF
>TRBV5-1|NA|TRBJ2-4|few
TGCGCCAGCAGCTACGGAAACATTCAGTACTTC
CASSYGNIQYF
>TRBV28|NA|TRBJ1-1|few
TGTGCCAGCAGTTTCTCAATACCCAGGTATCCTAATTGGAACACTGAAGCTTTCTTT
CASSFSIPRYPNWNTEAFF
>TRBV12-3/TRBV12-4|TRBD2|TRBJ2-2|NA
TGTGCCAGCAGCCTAGCGGGAGTAGCGGGGGAGCTGTTTTTT
CASSLAGVAGELFF
>TRBV6-4|NA|TRBJ1-4|many
TGTGCCAGCAGGTGTGAACGTTCCCTGGGTTATCTAAAACTGTTTTTT
CASRCERSLGYLKLFF
>TRBV6-1|TRBD2|TRBJ2-1|many
TGTGCCAGCATACTACTAGCGGGAGGCTCCTACAATGAGCAGTTCTTC
CASILLAGGSYNEQFF
>TRBV5-6|TRBD2|TRBJ2-1|few
TGTGCCAGCCTCTCCGGGACTAGCGGCTACAATGAGCAGTTCTTC
CASLSGTSGYNEQFF
>TRBV7-9|TRBD1|TRBJ2-1|many
TGTGCCAGCAGCCTGGACAGGGGCCATGAGCAGTTCTTC
CASSLDRGHEQFF
>TRBV11-2|NA|TRBJ1-2|NA
TGTGCCAGCAGCTCCGCATTCCTAGATGGCTACACCTTC
CASSSAFLDGYTF
>TRBV13|TRBD1|TRBJ2-1|many
TGTGCCAGCAGCTTCTTTTTCGGGACAGGGGTTAGCAATGAGCAGTTCTTC
CASSFFFGTGVSNEQFF
>TRBV6-1|TRBD1|TRBJ2-7|few
TGTGCCAGCAGTGAAGCGAACTCAGGGACAGGGGGGTACGAGCAGTACTTC
CASSEANSGTGGYEQYF
>TRBV4-1|TRBD1|TRBJ1-4|few
TGCGCCAGCAGCCAAGGGACAGGGGTAATTGAAAAACTGTTTTTT
CASSQGTGVIEKLFF
>TRBV4-2|TRBD1|TRBJ2-5|NA
TGTGCCAGCAGCCAAGATCTAGCAGGGGGCGGAGAGACCCAGTACTTC
CASSQDLAGGGETQYF
>TRBV2|NA|TRBJ1-2|NA
TGTGCCACCCCAAGCAGGGGTGGGCCTAACTATGGCTACACCTTC
CATPSRGGPNYGYTF
>TRBV11-2|NA|TRBJ2-1|few
TGTGCCAGCAGCTCCTCCTGGGGAGAAGGTTTAAGGGAGCAGTTCTTC
CASSSSWGEGLREQFF
>TRBV4-1|TRBD1|TRBJ1-5|NA
TGCGCCAGCAGCACAGGGGACAGGAGCAATCAGCCCCAGCATTTT
CASSTGDRSNQPQHF
>TRBV4-1|TRBD1|TRBJ1-3|many
TGCGCCAGCAGCCGTCCCGGGACAGAGATCTCTGGAAACACCATATATTTT
CASSRPGTEISGNTIYF
>TRBV7-6|NA|TRBJ1-1|many
TGTGCCAGCAGCCCCTCTAATTCAAACACTGAAGCTTTCTTT
CASSPSNSNTEAFF
>TRBV4-1|TRBD1|TRBJ1-1|NA
TGCGCCAGCAGCCAAGACCAGGGGGCAGGGGACACTGAAGCTTTCTTT
CASSQDQGAGDTEAFF
>TRBV2|TRBD2|TRBJ2-1|many
TGTGCCACGCTGAACTGGACTAGCGGGAGAAATGAGCAGTTCTTC
CATLNWTSGRNEQFF
>TRBV12-3/TRBV12-4|TRBD1|TRBJ2-3|many
TGTGCCAGCAGGGACAGGGGCCCAGATACGCAGTATTTT
CASRDRGPDTQYF
>TRBV12-3/TRBV12-4|NA|TRBJ2-7|many
TGTGCCAGCAGGGGGACGCCCTCCTACGAGCAGTACTTC
CASRGTPSYEQYF
>TRBV12-3/TRBV12-4|TRBD2|TRBJ2-7|many
TGTGCCAGCAAATGGGACCTAGCGGGTCTCAACGAGCAGTACTTC
CASKWDLAGLNEQYF
>TRBV7-9|TRBD1|TRBJ2-3|NA
TGTGCCAGCAGCCACGACAGGGGGCCCCCGACAGATACGCAGTATTTT
CASSHDRGPPTDTQYF
>TRBV11-2|TRBD2|TRBJ2-1|many
TGTGCCAGCAGCTTAGACCCCCGGGGGGTTGACAATGAGCAGTTCTTC
CASSLDPRGVDNEQFF
>TRBV9|TRBD2|TRBJ2-2|NA
TGTGCCAGCAGCGTGGCGGGGGGGAACACCGGGGAGCTGTTTTTT
CASSVAGGNTGELFF
>TRBV5-6|NA|TRBJ1-1|few
TGTGCCAGCAGCTCCCCCGGTGGGGCAGGGCGTGAAGCTTTCTTT
CASSSPGGAGREAFF
>TRBV5-1|TRBD1|TRBJ2-7|few
TGCGCCAGCAGCTCAGCATCAGGGGGATCGTCCTACGAGCAGTACTTC
CASSSASGGSSYEQYF
>TRBV14|NA|TRBJ2-7|few
TGTGCCAGCAGCCAAGATGTAGGGGAGTGGAGCGAGCAGTACTTC
CASSQDVGEWSEQYF
>TRBV7-9|NA|TRBJ2-5|NA
TGTGCCAGCAGCTTTCTAGACGGACAAGAGACCCAGTACTTC
CASSFLDGQETQYF
>TRBV5-4|NA|TRBJ1-1|many
TGTGCCAGCAGCGCCGACCGGGACACTGAAGCTTTCTTT
CASSADRDTEAFF
>TRBV29-1|TRBD1|TRBJ2-7|few
TGCAGCGTTGAAGAGGACAGGCCCTACGAGCAGTACTTC
CSVEEDRPYEQYF
>TRBV11-2|NA|TRBJ1-1|many
TGTGCCAGCAGCTTTAATTACTTAGGGAACACTGAAGCTTTCTTT
CASSFNYLGNTEAFF
>TRBV4-1|NA|TRBJ2-7|many
TGCGCCAGCAGCCAAAGGGCGAACGGGCTCGGGGAGCAGTACTTC
CASSQRANGLGEQYF
>TRBV7-9|NA|TRBJ2-2|few
TGTGCCAGCAGCTTAGGGACAGGACTAGTCTCCGGGGAGCTGTTTTTT
CASSLGTGLVSGELFF
>TRBV15|TRBD1|TRBJ1-5|many
TGTGCCACCAGCAGAGAAAGAGACAGGGGGCTGGAACAGCCCCAGCATTTT
CATSRERDRGLEQPQHF
>TRBV6-5|TRBD1|TRBJ1-2|NA
TGTGCCAGCAGACCACCCGGGACAGGATGGGTGGATGGCTACACCTTC
CASRPPGTGWVDGYTF
>TRBV7-9|NA|TRBJ2-3|NA
TGTGCCAGCAGCTTAGAACTAGATGCAGATACGCAGTATTTT
CASSLELDADTQYF
>TRBV3-1|TRBD2|TRBJ2-2|few
TGTGCCAGCAGCCAGCAGCGGGGGACGAACACCGGGGAGCTGTTTTTT
CASSQQRGTNTGELFF
>TRBV29-1|NA|TRBJ1-1|NA
TGCAGCGTTGGCGGGGGGCTTCAGTTAGAGACTGAAGCTTTCTTT
CSVGGGLQLETEAFF
>TRBV11-2|TRBD2|TRBJ2-3|many
TGTGCCAGCACTCGTCTGGGGGGGACAGATACGCAGTATTTT
CASTRLGGTDTQYF